This T cell receptor (beta chain) was identified during a study of OX40 agonist ivuxolimab in advanced cancers. Looked up from germline, CDR1 is MNHEY and CDR2 is SVGAGI. Trimming at V came to 0 bases and at J to 16 bases, leaving 16 bases not matched to a gene. This CDR3 comprises 16 residues. Some clones are missing from TCRdb's copy, which holds only in-frame ones; the method was immunoSEQ multiplex PCR. Here the sample spans tens of thousands of clones, approximately 90% being singletons. With regard to this clone: Its antigen is not identified.

Findings and caveats of the study: On average, a greater number of expanded clones characterised CD8+ T cells relative to CD4+.

This clonotype was obtained from an adult with an advanced solid tumor such as melanoma, head and neck, liver or kidney cancer. The starting material was CD4+ or CD8+ T cells sorted from blood, obtained in a trial of the OX40 agonist ivuxolimab. The J gene is TRBJ2-1, the V gene TRBV6-5, with 9 bases that match TRBD1. CDR3 region: CASSYSRASFGTGLFF. The CDR3 DNA follows: TGTGCCAGCAGTTACTCCAGAGCCTCATTCGGGACAGGGTTATTCTTC.